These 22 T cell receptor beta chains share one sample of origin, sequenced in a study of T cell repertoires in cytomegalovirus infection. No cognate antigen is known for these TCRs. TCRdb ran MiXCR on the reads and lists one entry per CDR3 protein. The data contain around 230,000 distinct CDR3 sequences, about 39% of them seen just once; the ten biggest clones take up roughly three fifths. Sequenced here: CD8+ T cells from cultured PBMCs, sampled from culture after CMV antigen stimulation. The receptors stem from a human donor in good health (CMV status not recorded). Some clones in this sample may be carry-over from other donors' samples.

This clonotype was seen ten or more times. CDR3: CASSFPTSGSSQETQYF. CDR3 bases: TGTGCCAGCAGCTTCCCGACTAGCGGGAGTTCTCAAGAGACCCAGTACTTC. J is TRBJ2-5 and V is TRBV7-2; 12 nucleotides line up with TRBD2. From germline, CDR1 is SGHTA and CDR2 FQGNSA. This CDR3 is built from 17 residues. V lost 3 bases, J lost 2 bases, and 7 bases stayed unmatched.

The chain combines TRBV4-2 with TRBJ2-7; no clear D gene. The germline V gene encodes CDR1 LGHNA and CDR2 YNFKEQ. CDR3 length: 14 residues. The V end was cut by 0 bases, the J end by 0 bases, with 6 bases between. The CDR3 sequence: CASSQEIASYEQYF. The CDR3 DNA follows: TGTGCCAGCAGCCAAGAAATAGCCTCCTACGAGCAGTACTTC.

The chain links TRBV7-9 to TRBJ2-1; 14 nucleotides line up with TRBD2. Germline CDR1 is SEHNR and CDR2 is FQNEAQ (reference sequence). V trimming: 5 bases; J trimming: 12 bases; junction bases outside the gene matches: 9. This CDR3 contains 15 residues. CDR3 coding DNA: TGTGCCAGCAGCAGGACTAGCGGGAGGCGTTGGGGGCAGTTCTTC. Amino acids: CASSRTSGRRWGQFF. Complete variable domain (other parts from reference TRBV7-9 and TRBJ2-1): DTGVSQNPRHKITKRGQNVTFRCDPISEHNRLYWYRQTLGQGPEFLTYFQNEAQLEKSRLLSDRFSAERPKGSFSTLEIQRTEQGDSAMYLCASSRTSGRRWGQFFGPGTRLTVL.

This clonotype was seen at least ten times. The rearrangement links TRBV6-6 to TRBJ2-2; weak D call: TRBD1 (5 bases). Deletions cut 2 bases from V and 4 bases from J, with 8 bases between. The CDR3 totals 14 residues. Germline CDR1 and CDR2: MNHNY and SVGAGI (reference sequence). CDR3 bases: TGTGCCAGCAGTTACGGGGCAGGCACCGGGGAGCTGTTTTTT. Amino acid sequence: CASSYGAGTGELFF.

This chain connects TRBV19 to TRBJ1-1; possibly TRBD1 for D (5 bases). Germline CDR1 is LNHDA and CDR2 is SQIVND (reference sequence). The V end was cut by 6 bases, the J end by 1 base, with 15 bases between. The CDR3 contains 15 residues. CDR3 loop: CASSLRGTANTEAFF. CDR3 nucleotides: TGTGCCAGTAGCTTGCGCGGGACCGCGAACACTGAAGCTTTCTTT.

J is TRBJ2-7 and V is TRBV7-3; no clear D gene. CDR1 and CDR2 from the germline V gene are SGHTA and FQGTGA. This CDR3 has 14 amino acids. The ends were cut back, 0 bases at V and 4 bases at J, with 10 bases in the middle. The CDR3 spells CASSLTSLGYEQYF. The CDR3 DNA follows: TGTGCCAGCAGCTTAACATCATTGGGTTACGAGCAGTACTTC. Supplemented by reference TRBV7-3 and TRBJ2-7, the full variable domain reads GAGVSQTPSNKVTEKGKYVELRCDPISGHTALYWYRQSLGQGPEFLIYFQGTGAADDSGLPNDRFFAVRPEGSVSTLKIQRTERGDSAVYLCASSLTSLGYEQYFGPGTRLTVT.

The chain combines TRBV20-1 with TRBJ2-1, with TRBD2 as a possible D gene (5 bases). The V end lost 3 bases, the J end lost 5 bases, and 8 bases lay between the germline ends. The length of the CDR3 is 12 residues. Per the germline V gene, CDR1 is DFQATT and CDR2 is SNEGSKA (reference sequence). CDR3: CSARGGHNEQFF. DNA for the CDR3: TGCAGTGCTAGGGGCGGGCACAATGAGCAGTTCTTC.

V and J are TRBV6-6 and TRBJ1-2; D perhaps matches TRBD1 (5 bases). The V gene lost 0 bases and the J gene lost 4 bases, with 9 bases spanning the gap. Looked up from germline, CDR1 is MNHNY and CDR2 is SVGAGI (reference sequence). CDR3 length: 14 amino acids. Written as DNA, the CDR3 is TGTGCCAGCAGTTACTCGGGGGAGCGCTATGGCTACACCTTC. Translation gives CASSYSGERYGYTF.

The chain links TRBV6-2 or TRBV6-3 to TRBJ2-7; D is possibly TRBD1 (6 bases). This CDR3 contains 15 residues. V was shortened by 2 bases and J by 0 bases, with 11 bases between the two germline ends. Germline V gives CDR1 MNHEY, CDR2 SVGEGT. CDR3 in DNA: TGTGCCAGCAGTTACGGGGGCTTCAGCTCCTACGAGCAGTACTTC. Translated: CASSYGGFSSYEQYF.

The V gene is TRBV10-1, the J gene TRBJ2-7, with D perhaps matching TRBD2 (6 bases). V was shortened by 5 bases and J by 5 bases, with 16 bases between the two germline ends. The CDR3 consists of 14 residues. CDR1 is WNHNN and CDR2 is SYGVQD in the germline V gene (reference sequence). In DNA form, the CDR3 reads TGCGCCAGCAGTCCGGGACTCGGAGGGAACGAGCAGTACTTC. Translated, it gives CASSPGLGGNEQYF.

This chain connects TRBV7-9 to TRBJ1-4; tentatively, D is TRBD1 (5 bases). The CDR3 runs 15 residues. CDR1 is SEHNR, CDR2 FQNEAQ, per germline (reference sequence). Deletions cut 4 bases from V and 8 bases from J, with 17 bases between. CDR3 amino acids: CASSSRTWEEEKLFF. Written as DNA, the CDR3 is TGTGCCAGCAGCTCGAGGACATGGGAGGAGGAAAAACTGTTTTTT.

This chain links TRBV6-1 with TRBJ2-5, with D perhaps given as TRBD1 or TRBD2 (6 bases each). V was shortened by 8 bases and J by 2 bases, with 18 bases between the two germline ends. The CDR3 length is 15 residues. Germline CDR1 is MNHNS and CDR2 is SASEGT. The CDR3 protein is CASSGARDFQETQYF. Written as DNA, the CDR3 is TGTGCCAGCTCGGGGGCCCGGGACTTTCAAGAGACCCAGTACTTC.

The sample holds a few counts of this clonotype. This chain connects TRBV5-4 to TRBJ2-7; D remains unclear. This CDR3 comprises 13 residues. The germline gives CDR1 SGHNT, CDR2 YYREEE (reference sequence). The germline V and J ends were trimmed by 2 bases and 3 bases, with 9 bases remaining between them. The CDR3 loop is CASSLGLDYEQYF. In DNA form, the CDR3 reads TGTGCCAGCAGCTTAGGCCTTGACTACGAGCAGTACTTC.

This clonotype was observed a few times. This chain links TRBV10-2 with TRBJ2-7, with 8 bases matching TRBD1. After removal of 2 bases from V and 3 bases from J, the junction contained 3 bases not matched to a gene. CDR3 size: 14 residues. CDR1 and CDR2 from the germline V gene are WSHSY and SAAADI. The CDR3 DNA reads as TGCGCCAGCAGTGAGGGACAGGGAATCTACGAGCAGTACTTC. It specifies CASSEGQGIYEQYF.

In DNA, the CDR3 is TGTGCCAGCAGCCCCACCGGGGCCAACGTCCTGACTTTC. It yields the protein CASSPTGANVLTF. The chain employs TRBV7-3 and TRBJ2-6, with D unresolved. Germline V CDR1 and CDR2: SGHTA, FQGTGA. V lost 5 bases and J 4 bases, leaving 6 bases between the germline ends. The CDR3 is made up of 13 amino acids.

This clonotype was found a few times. The CDR3 reads CASKAEEKRSSPLHF. CDR3 DNA: TGTGCCAGCAAGGCCGAGGAAAAACGGAGTTCACCCCTCCACTTT. The genes are TRBV27 and TRBJ1-6; D is undetermined. Germline assignment: CDR1 MNHEY and CDR2 SMNVEV (reference sequence). The CDR3 runs 15 residues. Between the trimmed V and J ends, which lost 7 bases and 9 bases, there was a span of 19 bases.

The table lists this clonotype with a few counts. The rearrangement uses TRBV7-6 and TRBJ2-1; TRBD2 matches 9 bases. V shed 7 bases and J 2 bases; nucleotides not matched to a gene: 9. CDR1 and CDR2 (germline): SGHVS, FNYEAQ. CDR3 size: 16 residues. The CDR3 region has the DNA TGTGCCAGCACCAACATAGCGGGAGCGCCCTACAATGAGCAGTTCTTC. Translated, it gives CASTNIAGAPYNEQFF.

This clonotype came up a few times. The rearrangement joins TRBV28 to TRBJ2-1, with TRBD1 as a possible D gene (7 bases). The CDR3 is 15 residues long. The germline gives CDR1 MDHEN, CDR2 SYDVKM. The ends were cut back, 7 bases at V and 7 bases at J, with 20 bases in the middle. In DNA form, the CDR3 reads TGTGCCAGCACTTTGGAGGGGGCCAGGTGGAATGAGCAGTTCTTC. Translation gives CASTLEGARWNEQFF.

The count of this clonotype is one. CDR3 residues: CATTIPGQSNTGELFF. In nucleotides, the CDR3 is TGTGCCACCACAATACCGGGACAGTCGAACACCGGGGAGCTGTTTTTT. The V call is TRBV15, the J call TRBJ2-2, with 7 bases that match TRBD1. From germline, CDR1 is LNHNV and CDR2 YYDKDF (reference sequence). The V and J ends lost 7 bases and 0 bases, in that order; junction bases with no gene match: 8. The CDR3 spans 16 residues.

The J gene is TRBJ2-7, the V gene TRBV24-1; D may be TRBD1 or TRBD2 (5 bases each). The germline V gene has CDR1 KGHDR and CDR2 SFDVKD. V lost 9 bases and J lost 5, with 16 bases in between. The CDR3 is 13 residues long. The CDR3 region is CATSPGALDEQYF. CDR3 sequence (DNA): TGTGCCACCTCTCCCGGGGCACTAGACGAGCAGTACTTC.

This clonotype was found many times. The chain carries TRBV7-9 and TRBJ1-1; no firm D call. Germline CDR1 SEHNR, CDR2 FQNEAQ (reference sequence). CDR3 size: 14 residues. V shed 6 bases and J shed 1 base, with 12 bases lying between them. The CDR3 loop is CASRITDSNTEAFF. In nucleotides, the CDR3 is TGTGCCAGCAGGATCACCGATTCGAACACTGAAGCTTTCTTT.

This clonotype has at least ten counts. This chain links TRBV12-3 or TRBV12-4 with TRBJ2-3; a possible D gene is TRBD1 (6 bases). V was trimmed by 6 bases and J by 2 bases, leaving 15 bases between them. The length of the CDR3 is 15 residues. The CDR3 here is CASSQPGQTTDTQYF. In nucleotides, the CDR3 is TGTGCCAGCAGCCAGCCTGGACAGACCACAGATACGCAGTATTTT.